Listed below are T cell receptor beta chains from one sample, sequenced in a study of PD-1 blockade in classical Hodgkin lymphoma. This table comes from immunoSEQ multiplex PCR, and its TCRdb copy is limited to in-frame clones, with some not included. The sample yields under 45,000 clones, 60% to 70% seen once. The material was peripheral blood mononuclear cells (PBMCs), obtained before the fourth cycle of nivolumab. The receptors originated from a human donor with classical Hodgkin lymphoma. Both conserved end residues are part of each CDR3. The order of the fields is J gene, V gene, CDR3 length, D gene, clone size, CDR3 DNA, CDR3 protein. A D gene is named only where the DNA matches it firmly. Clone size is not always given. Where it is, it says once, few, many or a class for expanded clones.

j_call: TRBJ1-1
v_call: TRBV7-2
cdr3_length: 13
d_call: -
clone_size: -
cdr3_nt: TGTGCCAGCAGCCAGTTCGGGGACACTGAAGCTTTCTTT
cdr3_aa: CASSQFGDTEAFF

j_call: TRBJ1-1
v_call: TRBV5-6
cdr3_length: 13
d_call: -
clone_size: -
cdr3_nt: TGTGCCAGCATGTGGAGTAAGAACACTGAAGCTTTCTTT
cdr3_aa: CASMWSKNTEAFF

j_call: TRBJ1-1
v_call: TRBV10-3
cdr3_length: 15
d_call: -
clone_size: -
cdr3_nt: TGTGCCATCAGTGAGTGGGACAAGAGAAACACTGAAGCTTTCTTT
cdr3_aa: CAISEWDKRNTEAFF

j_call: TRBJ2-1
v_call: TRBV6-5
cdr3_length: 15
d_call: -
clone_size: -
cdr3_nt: TGTGCCAGCAGTAGAGGCCGGGACACCTACAATGAGCAGTTCTTC
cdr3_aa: CASSRGRDTYNEQFF

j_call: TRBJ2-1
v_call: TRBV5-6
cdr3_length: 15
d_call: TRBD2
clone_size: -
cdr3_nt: TGTGCCAGCAGCTTGTCTCTAGCGGGAGACGGAGAGCAGTTCTTC
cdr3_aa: CASSLSLAGDGEQFF

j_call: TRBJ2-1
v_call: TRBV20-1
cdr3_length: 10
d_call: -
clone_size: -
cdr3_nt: TGCAGTGCTTATTGGCTTGAGCAGTTCTTC
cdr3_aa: CSAYWLEQFF

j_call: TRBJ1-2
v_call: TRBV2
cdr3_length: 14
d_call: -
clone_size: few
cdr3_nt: TGTGCCAGCAGTGAGGACAGATCTAACTATGGCTACACCTTC
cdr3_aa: CASSEDRSNYGYTF

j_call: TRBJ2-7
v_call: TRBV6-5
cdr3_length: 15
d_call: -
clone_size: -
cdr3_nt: TGTGCCAGCAGTTACTCCCCCGGCTTTGAAGAGGAGCAGTACTTC
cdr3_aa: CASSYSPGFEEEQYF

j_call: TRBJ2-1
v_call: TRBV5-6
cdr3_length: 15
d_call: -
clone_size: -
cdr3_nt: TGTGCCAGCAGCTGGGGGGCCTCGATCTACAATGAGCAGTTCTTC
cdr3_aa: CASSWGASIYNEQFF

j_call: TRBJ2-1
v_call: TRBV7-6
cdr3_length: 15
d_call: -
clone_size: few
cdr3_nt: TGTGCCAGCAGCTTAGGCAGCCTATCGGGCAATGAGCAGTTCTTC
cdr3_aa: CASSLGSLSGNEQFF

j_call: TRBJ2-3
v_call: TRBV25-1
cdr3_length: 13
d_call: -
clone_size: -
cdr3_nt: TGTGCCAGCAGTGTGACTGGCACAGATACGCAGTATTTT
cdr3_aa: CASSVTGTDTQYF

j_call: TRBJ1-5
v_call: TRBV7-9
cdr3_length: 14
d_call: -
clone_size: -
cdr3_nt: TGTGCCAGCACCGATTTGGGGGGTGGGGAGCCCCAGCATTTT
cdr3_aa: CASTDLGGGEPQHF

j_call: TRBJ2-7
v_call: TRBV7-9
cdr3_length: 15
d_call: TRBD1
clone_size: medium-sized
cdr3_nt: TGTGCCAGCAGCCTCGGGACAGGGAAGACCTACGAGCAGTACTTC
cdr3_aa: CASSLGTGKTYEQYF

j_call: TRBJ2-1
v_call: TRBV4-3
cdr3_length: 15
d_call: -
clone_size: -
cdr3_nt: TGCGCCAGCAGCCAAGAAAATGGCAGGAACAATGAGCAGTTCTTC
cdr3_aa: CASSQENGRNNEQFF

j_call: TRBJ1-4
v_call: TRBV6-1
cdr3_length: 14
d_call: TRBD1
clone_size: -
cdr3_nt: TGTGCCAGCAGTGGACAGGGGGCGCGTGAAAAACTGTTTTTT
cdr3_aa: CASSGQGAREKLFF

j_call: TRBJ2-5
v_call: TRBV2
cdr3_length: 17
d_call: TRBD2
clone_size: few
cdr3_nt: TGTGCCAGCATGGAGGGACTAGCGGGGGGGCCGACAGAGACCCAGTACTTC
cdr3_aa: CASMEGLAGGPTETQYF

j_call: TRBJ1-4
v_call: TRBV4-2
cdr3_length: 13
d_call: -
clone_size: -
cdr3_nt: TGTGCCAGCAGGGAGCCGGTCAATGAAAAACTGTTTTTT
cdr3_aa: CASREPVNEKLFF

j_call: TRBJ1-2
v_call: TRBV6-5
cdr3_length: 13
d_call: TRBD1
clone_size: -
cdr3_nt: TGTGCCAGCAGTAGGGGACAGATCTATGGCTACACCTTC
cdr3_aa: CASSRGQIYGYTF

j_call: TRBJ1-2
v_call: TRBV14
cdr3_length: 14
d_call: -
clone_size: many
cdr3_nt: TGTGCCAGCAGCCCCCCTCTACCCAGGGGTGGCTACACCTTC
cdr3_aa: CASSPPLPRGGYTF

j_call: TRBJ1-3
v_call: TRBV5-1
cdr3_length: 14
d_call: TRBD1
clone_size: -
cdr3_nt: TGCGCCAGCAGCTCAGGGGGCGCCGGAAACACCATATATTTT
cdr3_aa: CASSSGGAGNTIYF

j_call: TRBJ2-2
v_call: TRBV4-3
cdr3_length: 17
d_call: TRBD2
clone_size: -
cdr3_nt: TGCGCCAGCAGCCAAGATATAGCGGGAGCTCGAACCGGGGAGCTGTTTTTT
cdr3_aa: CASSQDIAGARTGELFF

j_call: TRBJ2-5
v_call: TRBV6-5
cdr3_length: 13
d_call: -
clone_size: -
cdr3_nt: TGTGCCAGCAGTACCGGACTAAAGGAGACCCAGTACTTC
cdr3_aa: CASSTGLKETQYF

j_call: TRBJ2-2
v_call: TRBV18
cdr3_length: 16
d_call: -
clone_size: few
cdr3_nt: TGTGCCAGCTCACGACCGGGGGTCTTGAACACCGGGGAGCTGTTTTTT
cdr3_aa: CASSRPGVLNTGELFF

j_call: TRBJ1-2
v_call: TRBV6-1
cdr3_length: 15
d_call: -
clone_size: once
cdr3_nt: TGTGCCAGCAGCAATCGACAGACAGGATCCTATGGCTACACCTTC
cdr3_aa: CASSNRQTGSYGYTF

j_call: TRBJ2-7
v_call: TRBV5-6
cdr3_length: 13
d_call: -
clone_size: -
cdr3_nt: TGTGCCAGCAGCTTGACAGGGTTTTACGAGCAGTACTTC
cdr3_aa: CASSLTGFYEQYF

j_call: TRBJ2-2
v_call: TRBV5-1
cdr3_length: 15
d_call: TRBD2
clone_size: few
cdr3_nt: TGCGCCAGCAGCTCAAGCGGGGAGTGGTTCGGGGAGCTGTTTTTT
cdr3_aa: CASSSSGEWFGELFF

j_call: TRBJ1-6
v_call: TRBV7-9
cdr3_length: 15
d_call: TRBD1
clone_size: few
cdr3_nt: TGTGCCAGCACTCTCGGACAGGGTGCGGATTCACCCCTCCACTTT
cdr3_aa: CASTLGQGADSPLHF

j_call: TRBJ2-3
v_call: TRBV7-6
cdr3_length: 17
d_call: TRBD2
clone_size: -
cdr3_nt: TGTGCCAGCAGCTTATCACCGGCTAGCGGCCTCCGGGATACGCAGTATTTT
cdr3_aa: CASSLSPASGLRDTQYF

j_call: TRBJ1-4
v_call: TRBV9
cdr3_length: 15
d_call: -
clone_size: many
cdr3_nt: TGTGCCAGCAGCGTAGGACAGTCTGGGGATGAAAAACTGTTTTTT
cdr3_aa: CASSVGQSGDEKLFF

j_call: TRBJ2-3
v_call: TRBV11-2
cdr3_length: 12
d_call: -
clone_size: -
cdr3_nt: TGTGCCAGCAGCTTAGACAGGGAGGCGCAGTATTTT
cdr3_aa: CASSLDREAQYF

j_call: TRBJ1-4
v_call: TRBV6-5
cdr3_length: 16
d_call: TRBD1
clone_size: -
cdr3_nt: TGTGCCAGCAGTTTCTCAAGGACAGGGGGTAATGAAAAACTGTTTTTT
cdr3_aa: CASSFSRTGGNEKLFF

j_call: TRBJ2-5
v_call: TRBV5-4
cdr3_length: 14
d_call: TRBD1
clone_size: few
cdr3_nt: TGTGCCAGCGGGTGGACAGGGGGCCGAGAGACCCAGTACTTC
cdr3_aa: CASGWTGGRETQYF

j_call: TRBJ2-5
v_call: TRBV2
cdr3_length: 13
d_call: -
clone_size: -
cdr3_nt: TGTGCCAGCAGTGAAGTGGGGGTGGAGACCCAGTACTTC
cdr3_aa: CASSEVGVETQYF

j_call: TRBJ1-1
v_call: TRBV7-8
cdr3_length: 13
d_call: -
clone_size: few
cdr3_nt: TGTGCCAGCAGCTACTGGACGGGCACTGAAGCTTTCTTT
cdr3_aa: CASSYWTGTEAFF

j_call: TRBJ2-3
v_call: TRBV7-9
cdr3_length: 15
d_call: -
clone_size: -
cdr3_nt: TGTGCCAGCAGCTTAGTAGGGACATCAACAGATACGCAGTATTTT
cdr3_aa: CASSLVGTSTDTQYF

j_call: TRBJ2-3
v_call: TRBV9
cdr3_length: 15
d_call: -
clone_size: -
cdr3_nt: TGTGCCAGCAGCGTAGAGGGTTCTAGCACAGATACGCAGTATTTT
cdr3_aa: CASSVEGSSTDTQYF

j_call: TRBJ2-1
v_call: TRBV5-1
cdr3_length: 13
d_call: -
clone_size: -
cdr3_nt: TGCGCCAGCAGCTTGGTGAGGGTCCATGAGCAGTTCTTC
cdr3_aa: CASSLVRVHEQFF

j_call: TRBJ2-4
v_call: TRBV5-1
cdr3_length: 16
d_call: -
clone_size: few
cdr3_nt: TGCGCCAGCAGCTTGGACCAGGGGGGAGCCAAAAACATTCAGTACTTC
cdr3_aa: CASSLDQGGAKNIQYF

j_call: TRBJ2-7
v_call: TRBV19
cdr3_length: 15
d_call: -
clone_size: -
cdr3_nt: TGTGCCAGTAGTACCGCTGCGGGAAGATCCGACGAGCAGTACTTC
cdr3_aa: CASSTAAGRSDEQYF

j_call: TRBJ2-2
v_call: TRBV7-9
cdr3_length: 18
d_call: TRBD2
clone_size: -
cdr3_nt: TGTGCCAGCAGCCCCCCACGGGGGGGCCCCGCGAACACCGGGGAGCTGTTTTTT
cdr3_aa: CASSPPRGGPANTGELFF

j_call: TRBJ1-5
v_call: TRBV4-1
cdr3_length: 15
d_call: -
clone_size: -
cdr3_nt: TGCGCCAGCAGCCGCGTCGGAGCTGTTAATCAGCCCCAGCATTTT
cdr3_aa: CASSRVGAVNQPQHF

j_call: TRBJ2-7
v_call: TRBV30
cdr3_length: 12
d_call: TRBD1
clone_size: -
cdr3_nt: TGTGCCTCCGGACAGGGGAACTACGAGCAGTACTTC
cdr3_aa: CASGQGNYEQYF

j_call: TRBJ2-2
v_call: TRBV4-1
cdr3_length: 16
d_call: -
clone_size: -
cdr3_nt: TGCGCCAGCAGCCATGCCCGGGGTGGGGGCTGGGGGGAGCTGTTTTTT
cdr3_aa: CASSHARGGGWGELFF

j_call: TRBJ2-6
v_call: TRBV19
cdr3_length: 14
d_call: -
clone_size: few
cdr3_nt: TGTGCCGGACGGACGGGCTCTGGGGCCAACGTCCTGACTTTC
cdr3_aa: CAGRTGSGANVLTF

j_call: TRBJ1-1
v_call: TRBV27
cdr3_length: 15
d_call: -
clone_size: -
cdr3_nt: TGTGCCAGCAGTTTCGGGGGGGTGGTGAACACTGAAGCTTTCTTT
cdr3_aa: CASSFGGVVNTEAFF

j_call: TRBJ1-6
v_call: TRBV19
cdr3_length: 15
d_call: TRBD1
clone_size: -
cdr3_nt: TGTGCCACAAACCTCCGGGACAGGGATAATTCACCCCTCCACTTT
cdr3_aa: CATNLRDRDNSPLHF

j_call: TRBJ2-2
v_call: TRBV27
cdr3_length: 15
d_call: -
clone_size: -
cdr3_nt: TGTGCCAGCAGTTCCCCTCTCGCGAACACCGGGGAGCTGTTTTTT
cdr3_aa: CASSSPLANTGELFF

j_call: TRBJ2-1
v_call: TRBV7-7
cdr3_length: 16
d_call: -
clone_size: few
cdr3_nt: TGTGCCAGCAGCTTAGGGGGCGGGGGCTTTGGCAATGAGCAGTTCTTC
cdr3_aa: CASSLGGGGFGNEQFF

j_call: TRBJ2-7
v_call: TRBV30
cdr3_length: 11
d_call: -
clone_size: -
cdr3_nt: TGTGCCTGGAGCCTCGAGGGGCCTCAGTACTTC
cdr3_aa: CAWSLEGPQYF

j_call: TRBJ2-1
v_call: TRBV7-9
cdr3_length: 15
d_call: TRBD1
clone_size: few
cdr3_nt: TGTGCCAGCAGCTCGGGACAGGGGGCTTACAATGAGCAGTTCTTC
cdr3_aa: CASSSGQGAYNEQFF

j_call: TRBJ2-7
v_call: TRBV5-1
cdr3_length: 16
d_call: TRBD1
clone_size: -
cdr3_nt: TGCGCCAGCAGCCCACCCCCGGGACAGGGGTTCTACGAGCAGTACTTC
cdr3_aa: CASSPPPGQGFYEQYF

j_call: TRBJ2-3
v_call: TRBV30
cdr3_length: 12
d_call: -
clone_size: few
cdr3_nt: TGTGCCTGGAGTGTACTGGGGGATACGCAGTATTTT
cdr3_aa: CAWSVLGDTQYF

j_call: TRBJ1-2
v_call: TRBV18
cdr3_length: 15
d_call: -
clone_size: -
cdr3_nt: TGTGCCAGCTCACCACCGGTCAAAGCTAACTATGGCTACACCTTC
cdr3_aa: CASSPPVKANYGYTF